Presented here are 3 T cell receptor beta chains from one specimen sequenced in a study of blood T cell repertoires in COVID-19. Clones were sequenced by immunoSEQ multiplex PCR, and TCRdb holds only the in-frame ones, with some missing. This repertoire shows some 240,000 clones, around 83% found once; its top ten account for about 1.5%. The sequenced sample consisted of peripheral blood. The receptors derive from a woman aged 40-49 years who had recovered from COVID-19.

The CDR3 coding sequence is TGCGCCAGCAGCCAAGGTCCCTCCGGGGGGCCATCCAATGAGCAGTTCTTC. Translated, it gives CASSQGPSGGPSNEQFF. The genes are TRBV4-3 and TRBJ2-1; D may be TRBD2 (7 bases). V shed 1 base and J shed 6 bases, with 19 bases lying between them. Germline lookup yields CDR1 LGHNA and CDR2 YSLEER. The CDR3 has 17 residues.

Here the CDR3 DNA reads TGCAGCGTTTCAGGGGTTTTCGCTGCTGGCTACACCTTC. Translated, it gives CSVSGVFAAGYTF. The chain recombines TRBV29-1 with TRBJ1-2; possible D gene TRBD1, 6 bases. V was cut by 5 bases and J by 7 bases, with 17 bases left in between. The CDR3 is made up of 13 amino acids. CDR1 is SQVTM and CDR2 is ANQGSEA in the germline V gene. Complete variable domain (other parts from reference TRBV29-1 and TRBJ1-2): SAVISQKPSRDICQRGTSLTIQCQVDSQVTMMFWYRQQPGQSLTLIATANQGSEATYESGFVIDKFPISRPNLTFSTLTVSNMSPEDSSIYLCSVSGVFAAGYTFGSGTRLTVV.

As regards this clone: The junction does not match germline at one end; this may be a read error. The CDR3 region is CASRQGGGSYEQYF. DNA for the CDR3: TGTGCCAGCAGACAAGGTGGGGGGTCCTACGAGCAGTACTTC. The rearrangement links TRBV3-1 (or the pseudogene TRBV3-2) to TRBJ2-7, with a weak D call TRBD2 (6 bases). CDR3 length: 14 residues. The V gene's germline CDR1 is LGHDT and CDR2 YNNKEL (reference sequence).